These T cell receptor beta chains were read from a single sample in a study of cytomegalovirus exposure and HLA in healthy donors. This table comes from immunoSEQ multiplex PCR, and its TCRdb copy is limited to in-frame clones, with some not included. Seen here are 120,000 to 150,000 clones, around 80% observed once, and the top ten hold 2.9%. Sample: PBMCs. These receptors were taken from a woman aged 25 to 39 in good health and CMV-seronegative. Both conserved end residues are part of each CDR3. The D gene is left open where the match is weak. Only part of the rows carry a size: once, few, many, or a class if the clone is expanded.

TRBJ2-7 TRBD2 . TRBV5-4 CASSPGLATYEQYF TGTGCCAGCAGTCCGGGACTAGCAACCTACGAGCAGTACTTC
TRBJ1-2 TRBD1 . TRBV19 CASSPRQGLGYTF TGTGCCAGTAGTCCAAGACAGGGCCTCGGCTACACCTTC
TRBJ1-2 TRBD1 few TRBV6-5 CATGTGAPHVYGYTF TGTGCCACAGGGACAGGGGCTCCACATGTATATGGCTACACCTTC
TRBJ2-3 TRBD2 . TRBV10-2 CASSEGRPSGGTDTQYF TGCGCCAGCAGTGAGGGCCGGCCTAGCGGGGGCACAGATACGCAGTATTTT
TRBJ1-4 . few TRBV2 CASYRTENEKLFF TGTGCCAGTTATAGGACAGAAAATGAAAAACTGTTTTTT
TRBJ2-7 . . TRBV10-2 CASRTENSYEQYF TGCGCCAGCCGGACAGAGAACTCCTACGAGCAGTACTTC
TRBJ1-1 . few TRBV10-1 CASSEWVRGTEAFF TGCGCCAGCAGTGAGTGGGTTCGGGGGACTGAAGCTTTCTTT
TRBJ2-3 TRBD1 . TRBV19 CASRLTGVADTQYF TGTGCCAGTAGACTCACAGGGGTTGCAGATACGCAGTATTTT
TRBJ2-1 . . TRBV5-1 CASSSLGYEQFF TGCGCCAGCAGCTCCCTAGGCTATGAGCAGTTCTTC
TRBJ1-2 . . TRBV28 CASSLVAEHYGYTF TGTGCCAGCAGTTTAGTCGCGGAACACTATGGCTACACCTTC
TRBJ1-3 . . TRBV30 CAWSPGLHSGNTIYF TGTGCCTGGAGTCCCGGACTTCACTCTGGAAACACCATATATTTT
TRBJ2-7 TRBD1 . TRBV7-2 CASSSWTGEYEQYF TGTGCCAGCAGCTCCTGGACAGGGGAATACGAGCAGTACTTC
TRBJ2-7 . . TRBV19 CASSTTWRANSYEQYF TGTGCCAGTAGCACCACTTGGAGGGCAAATTCCTACGAGCAGTACTTC
TRBJ2-1 TRBD1 . TRBV15 CATSRGQGANWNEQFF TGTGCCACCAGCAGAGGACAGGGGGCGAACTGGAATGAGCAGTTCTTC
TRBJ2-7 . . TRBV2 CASSDPGDGKTYEQYF TGTGCCAGCAGCGACCCGGGGGACGGAAAGACCTACGAGCAGTACTTC
TRBJ1-1 . . TRBV20-1 CSAQGNTEAFF TGCAGTGCCCAGGGGAACACTGAAGCTTTCTTT
TRBJ1-5 . once TRBV2 CASRGGGSINGNQPQHF TGTGCCAGCAGGGGAGGGGGGTCCATAAACGGCAATCAGCCCCAGCATTTT
TRBJ1-1 . . TRBV11-2 CASSSPVGNTEAFF TGTGCCAGCAGCTCTCCAGTTGGGAACACTGAAGCTTTCTTT
TRBJ1-1 TRBD1 . TRBV2 CASAPLTGGTEAFF TGTGCCAGCGCTCCCCTTACAGGGGGCACTGAAGCTTTCTTT
TRBJ2-1 . . TRBV5-1 CASRLGTHDNEQFF TGCGCCAGCAGATTGGGGACACACGACAATGAGCAGTTCTTC
TRBJ1-5 . . TRBV18 CASSPPIWQGTQPQHF TGTGCCAGCTCACCACCTATATGGCAGGGAACCCAGCCCCAGCATTTT
TRBJ2-1 . . TRBV12-5 CASGTPAGTYHNEQFF TGTGCTAGTGGAACCCCTGCAGGGACATATCACAATGAGCAGTTCTTC
TRBJ1-3 . . TRBV7-2 CASSSQGLPGNTIYF TGTGCCAGCAGCTCTCAGGGATTACCTGGAAACACCATATATTTT
TRBJ1-1 . . TRBV7-9 CASRLTPGEAFF TGTGCCAGCAGGCTGACCCCGGGGGAAGCTTTCTTT
TRBJ1-1 . . TRBV9 CASSVGPGRDTEAFF TGTGCCAGCAGCGTAGGCCCGGGAAGGGACACTGAAGCTTTCTTT
TRBJ1-2 TRBD1 once TRBV2 CASSELGQGCGYTF TGTGCCAGCAGTGAATTGGGACAGGGGTGCGGCTACACCTTC